The clone carrying this T cell receptor (beta chain) has a single count. As yet, its antigen is unknown. CDR3 length equals 13 residues. V lost 4 bases to trimming and J lost 9 bases, with 13 bases between them. Per germline, CDR1 MDHEN and CDR2 SYDVKM. The data stem from a study of T cell responses to AZD1222 COVID-19 vaccine. Overall study results and limits: A reported finding is that nearly half of spike-specific TCRs target unmutated variant regions. CD4 TCRs covered the whole spike, strongest at regions 160-218 and 743-854. Rises in breadth and depth of Spike-specific TCRs came after two AZD1222 doses. Baseline seropositivity characterized only six AZD1222 recipients.

TCRdb keeps only in-frame clones here, not all; method: immunoSEQ multiplex PCR. Altogether 150,000 or so clones are present, approximately 88% being singletons, with the ten largest covering about 3.3%. The rearrangement links TRBV28 to TRBJ2-4, with a possible D match to TRBD1 (6 bases). The input for sequencing was peripheral blood, taken on day 0 of MenACWY control vaccination. The receptor was derived from an adult in good health. The CDR3 protein is CASSSGTPTIQYF. The CDR3 DNA reads as TGTGCCAGCAGTTCCGGGACACCAACCATTCAGTACTTC.